This TCR beta chain appears in the sequencing data of a study of blood T cells in healthy people across ages. Whole-study context: In model experiments, template switching was able to capture about one barcoded beta molecule for every two T cells that were present.

There are a few counts of this clonotype. Deletions cut 1 base from V and 5 bases from J, with 15 bases between. The CDR3 loop spans 15 amino acids. Germline values: CDR1 SGHTA, CDR2 FQGNSA. Using a J-beta primer mix together with a sample-barcoded 5' primer, a second PCR was run for roughly 6 to 11 cycles. Each CDR3 protein is one row after TCRdb ran MiXCR on the 5' RACE reads. This table holds around 800,000 distinct CDR3 sequences, 40% to 50% found once. Sequencing input: blood. The receptor's source is a man aged 55 to 70 in good health. The J gene is TRBJ2-7, the V gene TRBV7-2; D remains ambiguous. CDR3 bases: TGTGCCAGCAGCTTAGGGGGTGACCCAGGCAACGAGCAGTACTTC. It yields the protein CASSLGGDPGNEQYF.